This TCR beta chain was profiled in a study of neurological immune-mediated disorders. This clonotype was counted ten times or more. The antigen is unknown. TCRdb called the 5' RACE reads again in MiXCR, with one record for every CDR3 protein. The repertoire consists of some 120,000 distinct CDR3 sequences, with about 3.2% occurring once and the leading ten covering about 1.2%. Points from the study as a whole: The multiple sclerosis repertoire cluster was not associated with any clinical or MRI feature, with the authors stating that larger cohorts are needed.

Source material: PBMCs. This receptor was identified in a woman aged 25 to 39 with multiple sclerosis.

The CDR3, as DNA: TGCAGTGTGGGGAGACAGGGCGGCTCTGAAGCTTTCTTT. Encoded protein: CSVGRQGGSEAFF. V usage is TRBV20-1 and J usage is TRBJ1-1, with 7 bases that match TRBD1. The CDR3 is made up of 13 amino acids. Germline CDR1 reads DFQATT; CDR2 reads SNEGSKA (reference sequence). V was clipped by 7 bases and J by 6 bases; unmatched bases: 11.